Below, 27 T cell receptor beta chains from the same sample are listed, as sequenced in a study of shared clonotypes between healthy human individuals. TCRdb's table, derived via immunoSEQ multiplex PCR, lists solely in-frame clones and lacks some. This sample yields roughly 650,000 clones, of which less than 98% are seen a single time; approximately 0.057% belongs to the top ten. Material for sequencing was naive CD4+ T cells sorted from blood. Subset here: CD45RA+ positively selected. The receptors stem from a woman in her twenties or thirties in good health.

This chain uses TRBV25-1 with TRBJ2-1; 7 nucleotides agree with TRBD2. Germline V gene lookup returns CDR1 MGHDK and CDR2 SYGVNS. The V segment lost 5 bases and the J segment 7 bases; nucleotides outside the gene matches: 17. This CDR3 contains 17 residues. DNA for the CDR3: TGTGCCAGCAGTCCCCAAAAGGGAGCGGGACCGAAGAATGAGCAGTTCTTC. Amino acid sequence: CASSPQKGAGPKNEQFF. The entire variable domain, with the rest obtained from reference TRBV25-1 and TRBJ2-1, is as follows: EADIYQTPRYLVIGTGKKITLECSQTMGHDKMYWYQQDPGMELHLIHYSYGVNSTEKGDLSSESTVSRIRTEHFPLTLESARPSHTSQYLCASSPQKGAGPKNEQFFGPGTRLTVL.

V gene TRBV4-2 combines with J gene TRBJ2-2; D is unclear. This CDR3 region has 13 residues. The V end lost 1 base, the J end lost 9 bases, and 9 bases lay between the germline ends. CDR1 is LGHNA and CDR2 is YNFKEQ in the germline V gene. The CDR3: CASSQGHARELFF. The CDR3 DNA is TGTGCCAGCAGCCAAGGTCACGCCCGGGAGCTGTTTTTT.

The chain combines TRBV7-8 with TRBJ1-4; TRBD1 aligns across 8 bases. With 4 bases clipped from V and 3 bases from J, the junction kept 10 bases outside the gene matches. The germline V gene has CDR1 SGHVS and CDR2 FQNEAQ. The CDR3 totals 17 residues. CDR3 protein: CASSSRTGTLPNEKLFF. CDR3 coding DNA: TGTGCCAGCAGCTCACGGACAGGGACGCTCCCTAATGAAAAACTGTTTTTT.

V gene TRBV5-1 combines with J gene TRBJ2-5, with 7 bases fitting TRBD1. The J segment lost 5 bases and the V segment lost 0 bases, leaving 7 bases of the junction unmatched. The CDR3 is made up of 15 amino acids. Germline-derived CDR1 and CDR2 are SGHRS and YFSETQ. CDR3 nucleotides: TGCGCCAGCAGCTTGGAGGGGGCGCGTGGGGAGACCCAGTACTTC. Amino acids: CASSLEGARGETQYF.

The CDR3 nucleotides read TGTGCCAGCAGCTTGTCAAGGGGGAAGACCCAGTACTTC. This sequence encodes CASSLSRGKTQYF. V gene TRBV5-8 combines with J gene TRBJ2-5, with D tentatively TRBD1 (6 bases). This CDR3 region has 13 residues. Germline V gene data show CDR1 as SGHTS and CDR2 as YDEGEE. Trimming cost V 1 base and J 6 bases, with 10 bases left between them.

This chain joins TRBV18 and TRBJ1-2; D is ambiguous. V was cut by 6 bases and J by 8 bases, with 22 bases left in between. The germline V gene has CDR1 KGHSH and CDR2 LQKENI. The CDR3 is 15 amino acids. CDR3 DNA: TGTGCCAGCTCCACCTGGCCACCGGAACTGGGCGGCTACACCTTC. Its protein product is CASSTWPPELGGYTF.

This sequence joins TRBV10-1 and TRBJ2-1, with a tentative D call TRBD1 (5 bases). This CDR3 contains 14 residues. V lost 4 bases, J lost 6 bases, and 13 bases lay in between. Germline CDR1 is WNHNN and CDR2 is SYGVQD (reference sequence). CDR3 sequence reads: CASSASGSSNEQFF. The DNA of the CDR3 is TGCGCCAGCAGTGCATCAGGGTCATCCAATGAGCAGTTCTTC.

V gene TRBV30 combines with J gene TRBJ2-7; D is perhaps TRBD1 or TRBD2 (5 bases each). The germline V gene encodes CDR1 GTSNPN and CDR2 SVGIG (reference sequence). V dropped 3 bases and J dropped 8 bases, with 17 bases sitting between them. This CDR3 spans 13 amino acids. In DNA, the CDR3 is TGTGCCTGGAGGGAAGGGACCTTCTATCAGCAGTACTTC. This gives the protein CAWREGTFYQQYF.

V is TRBV27 and J is TRBJ1-5; D not certain. The ends were cut back, 4 bases at V and 0 bases at J, with 10 bases in the middle. CDR3 length: 15 residues. CDR1 and CDR2 from the germline V gene are MNHEY and SMNVEV (reference sequence). CDR3: CASSSKFYSNQPQHF. CDR3 DNA: TGTGCCAGCAGTTCGAAGTTTTATAGCAATCAGCCCCAGCATTTT.

The chain recombines TRBV2 with TRBJ1-3; D not certain. The germline CDR1 and CDR2 sequences are SNHLY and FYNNEI. The CDR3 loop spans 12 amino acids. V was pared by 10 bases and J by 0 bases, with 7 bases between. The CDR3 nucleotides read TGTGCCACGTCCTACTCTGGAAACACCATATATTTT. Its translation: CATSYSGNTIYF.

This sequence joins TRBV5-6 and TRBJ2-2, with no clear D. The V end was cut by 3 bases, the J end by 0 bases, with 3 bases between. The germline CDR1 and CDR2 sequences are SGHDT and YYEEEE. This CDR3 has 13 amino acids. CDR3 in amino acids: CASSWTNTGELFF. CDR3 sequence (DNA): TGTGCCAGCAGCTGGACGAACACCGGGGAGCTGTTTTTT. Complete variable domain (other parts from reference TRBV5-6 and TRBJ2-2): DAGVTQSPTHLIKTRGQQVTLRCSPKSGHDTVSWYQQALGQGPQFIFQYYEEEERQRGNFPDRFSGHQFPNYSSELNVNALLLGDSALYLCASSWTNTGELFFGEGSRLTVL.

This sequence joins TRBV5-1 and TRBJ1-1; 7 bases align to TRBD1. V lost 4 bases to trimming and J lost 2 bases; unmatched junction nucleotides: 5. The CDR3 totals 14 residues. CDR1 is SGHRS, CDR2 YFSETQ, per germline. CDR3 sequence (DNA): TGCGCCAGCAGCCAACAGGGGCTTAACACTGAAGCTTTCTTT. Translating it yields CASSQQGLNTEAFF.

J is TRBJ1-2 and V is TRBV27; D is perhaps TRBD1 (5 bases). The germline V gene encodes CDR1 MNHEY and CDR2 SMNVEV (reference sequence). Trimming removed 5 bases from V and 3 bases from J, with 10 bases in between. The length of the CDR3 is 13 residues. CDR3 coding DNA: TGTGCCAGCAGTCCCACAGGAGACTATGGCTACACCTTC. Translation: CASSPTGDYGYTF.

The chain uses TRBV5-1 and TRBJ2-1, with D tentatively TRBD1 or TRBD2 (6 bases each). V was pared by 1 base and J by 4 bases, with 18 bases between. The CDR3 is 17 amino acids. Germline lookup yields CDR1 SGHRS and CDR2 YFSETQ. This CDR3 reads CASSLLGGLPTYNEQFF. CDR3 bases: TGCGCCAGCAGCTTGCTAGGGGGACTCCCAACTTACAATGAGCAGTTCTTC. Full variable domain (rest looked up from reference TRBV5-1 and TRBJ2-1): KAGVTQTPRYLIKTRGQQVTLSCSPISGHRSVSWYQQTPGQGLQFLFEYFSETQRNKGNFPGRFSGRQFSNSRSEMNVSTLELGDSALYLCASSLLGGLPTYNEQFFGPGTRLTVL.

The chain uses TRBV28 and TRBJ2-3; 14 positions agree with TRBD2. This CDR3 is 16 amino acids long. Per germline, CDR1 MDHEN and CDR2 SYDVKM. Unmatched junction bases numbered 10, after V lost 10 bases and J lost 4 bases. CDR3 in amino acids: CATDRLAGGWADTQYF. CDR3 nucleotides: TGTGCCACAGACAGACTAGCGGGAGGGTGGGCAGATACGCAGTATTTT.

The chain employs TRBV5-6 and TRBJ1-5, with D perhaps matching TRBD1 (5 bases). V was shortened by 0 bases and J by 6 bases, with 7 bases between the two germline ends. Germline V gives CDR1 SGHDT, CDR2 YYEEEE. This CDR3 region has 13 residues. The CDR3 bases are TGTGCCAGCAGCTTGGGGGACGGTCAGCCCCAGCATTTT. Protein product: CASSLGDGQPQHF. The whole variable domain, filled in from reference TRBV5-6 and TRBJ1-5, reads DAGVTQSPTHLIKTRGQQVTLRCSPKSGHDTVSWYQQALGQGPQFIFQYYEEEERQRGNFPDRFSGHQFPNYSSELNVNALLLGDSALYLCASSLGDGQPQHFGDGTRLSIL.

The rearrangement links TRBV4-1 to TRBJ2-2; TRBD2 agrees at 9 bases. CDR1 MGHRA and CDR2 YSYEKL come from the germline V gene. CDR3 length: 20 amino acids. Germline trimming cut 4 bases from V and 3 bases from J; bases unmatched to any gene: 18. CDR3 in DNA: TGCGCCAGCAGCCCATGGCTGGGGATTCGACTAGCGGAATACACCGGGGAGCTGTTTTTT. Amino acids: CASSPWLGIRLAEYTGELFF.

This rearrangement joins TRBV7-9 to TRBJ1-4; a possible D gene is TRBD1 (5 bases). The germline V gene has CDR1 SEHNR and CDR2 FQNEAQ (reference sequence). V shed 1 base and J shed 4 bases, with 13 bases lying between them. The CDR3 consists of 16 residues. In nucleotides, the CDR3 is TGTGCCAGCAGCTTAGGATTAGGGGACGGTAATGAAAAACTGTTTTTT. It translates to CASSLGLGDGNEKLFF.

V usage is TRBV11-1 and J usage is TRBJ1-1; D is perhaps TRBD1 (5 bases). The germline CDR1 and CDR2 sequences are SGHAT and FQDESV (reference sequence). The CDR3 consists of 13 residues. V was pared by 5 bases and J by 1 base, with 8 bases between. This CDR3 is CASSKGPNTEAFF. The DNA for the CDR3 is TGTGCCAGCAGCAAGGGGCCGAACACTGAAGCTTTCTTT.

The chain couples TRBV18 to TRBJ2-7; D remains unclear. V was shortened by 3 bases and J by 5 bases, with 17 bases between the two germline ends. Germline V gene sequence: CDR1 KGHSH, CDR2 LQKENI. The CDR3 has 15 amino acids. For the CDR3, the DNA is TGTGCCAGCTCACCGGCCACCAGACTTTACGACGAGCAGTACTTC. This translates into CASSPATRLYDEQYF.

V and J are TRBV30 and TRBJ1-1, with D hard to call. The V gene lost 0 bases and the J gene lost 6 bases, with 5 bases spanning the gap. Per the germline V gene, CDR1 is GTSNPN and CDR2 is SVGIG (reference sequence). The length of the CDR3 is 11 residues. CDR3 protein: CAWSVYSEAFF. The DNA of the CDR3 is TGTGCCTGGAGTGTATATTCTGAAGCTTTCTTT.

In DNA, the CDR3 is TGTGCCAGCAGCTTACAACTGGGGCGCTCAGGAAACGAGCAGTACTTC. Protein product: CASSLQLGRSGNEQYF. The V gene is TRBV11-2, the J gene TRBJ2-7, with D maybe TRBD1 (5 bases). Germline CDR1 SGHAT, CDR2 FQNNGV. CDR3 length equals 16 residues. V dropped 2 bases and J dropped 5 bases, with 19 bases sitting between them.

The V gene is TRBV11-2, the J gene TRBJ2-5, with 8 positions matching TRBD1. Germline trimming cut 3 bases from V and 5 bases from J; bases unmatched to any gene: 5. This CDR3 contains 14 residues. CDR1 and CDR2 from the germline V gene are SGHAT and FQNNGV. The DNA of the CDR3 is TGTGCCAGCAGCTTTTCAGGGGGCGGGGAGACCCAGTACTTC. Its protein is CASSFSGGGETQYF.

The chain joins TRBV28 to TRBJ1-3; D is unclear. The length of the CDR3 is 15 residues. V lost 0 bases and J lost 0, with 6 bases in between. Germline V gene data show CDR1 as MDHEN and CDR2 as SYDVKM. The CDR3: CASSLWGVSGNTIYF. In DNA, the CDR3 is TGTGCCAGCAGTTTATGGGGAGTCTCTGGAAACACCATATATTTT.

The V and J genes are TRBV7-2 and TRBJ2-7, with TRBD1 as a possible D gene (5 bases). Trimming cost V 4 bases and J 3 bases, with 13 bases left between them. The CDR3 is 14 residues long. From germline, CDR1 is SGHTA and CDR2 FQGNSA. As DNA, the CDR3 is TGTGCCAGCAGCTCCTATTGGGGCGGCTACGAGCAGTACTTC. Amino acids: CASSSYWGGYEQYF.

The rearrangement joins TRBV7-2 to TRBJ1-2, with TRBD1 matching over 7 bases. V lost 2 bases, J lost 6 bases, and 12 bases stayed unmatched. CDR1 is SGHTA, CDR2 FQGNSA, per germline. The CDR3 spans 16 residues. CDR3 in DNA: TGTGCCAGCAGCTTAAGGCCAGGGGGTAGGCAGAATGGCTACACCTTC. It translates to CASSLRPGGRQNGYTF.

J is TRBJ1-1 and V is TRBV10-3, with D unclear. Germline lookup yields CDR1 ENHRY and CDR2 SYGVKD. Deletions cut 2 bases from V and 0 bases from J, with 10 bases between. This CDR3 has 15 residues. CDR3 DNA sequence: TGTGCCATCAGTGAGATGGTACCAATGAACACTGAAGCTTTCTTT. It codes for CAISEMVPMNTEAFF.